This T cell receptor beta chain derives from a study of OX40 agonist ivuxolimab in advanced cancers. Looking at the study overall: Mean age 60 years, range roughly 20 to 85; 82.7% male.

General study findings and limits: CD4+ and CD8+ T cells in blood underwent clonal expansion by week 6 at 0.1 to 3.0 mg/kg. Among the least clonally expanded were partial responders at 0.1-3.0 mg/kg. Averaging showed that CD8+ T cells had more expanded clones than CD4+ did.

Measured with immunoSEQ multiplex PCR; TCRdb has only the in-frame clones, and not every one. Of about 37,000 clones listed, 80% to 95% are singletons. This clone was recorded only once. Antigen: not known. This clonotype was obtained from an adult with an advanced solid tumor such as melanoma, head and neck, liver or kidney cancer. The sample consisted of CD4+ or CD8+ T cells sorted from blood, taken in a trial of the OX40 agonist ivuxolimab.

In DNA form, the CDR3 reads TGTGCCACCAGCACACGGGACAGTCATCTTTTCGATACGCAGTATTTT. This codes for CATSTRDSHLFDTQYF. The J gene is TRBJ2-3, the V gene TRBV15; 7 bases are a match to TRBD1. Germline-derived CDR1 and CDR2 are LNHNV and YYDKDF (reference sequence). The CDR3 sequence is 16 residues long. V shed 4 bases and J 6 bases; nucleotides not matched to a gene: 13.